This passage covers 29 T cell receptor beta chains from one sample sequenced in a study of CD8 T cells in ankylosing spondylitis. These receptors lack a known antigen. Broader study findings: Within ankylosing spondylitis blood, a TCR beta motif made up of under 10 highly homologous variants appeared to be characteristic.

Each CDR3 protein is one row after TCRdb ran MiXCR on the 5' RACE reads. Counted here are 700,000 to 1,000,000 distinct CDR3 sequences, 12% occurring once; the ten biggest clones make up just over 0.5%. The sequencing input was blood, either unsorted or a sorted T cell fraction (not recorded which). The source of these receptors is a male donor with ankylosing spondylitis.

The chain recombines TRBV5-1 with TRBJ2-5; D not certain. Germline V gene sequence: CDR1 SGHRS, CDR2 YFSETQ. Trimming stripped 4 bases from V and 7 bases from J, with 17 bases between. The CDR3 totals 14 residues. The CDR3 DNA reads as TGCGCCAGCAGCGAAACCACGAGTCCGGGGACCCAGTACTTC. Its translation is CASSETTSPGTQYF. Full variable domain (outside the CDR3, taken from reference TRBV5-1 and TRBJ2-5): KAGVTQTPRYLIKTRGQQVTLSCSPISGHRSVSWYQQTPGQGLQFLFEYFSETQRNKGNFPGRFSGRQFSNSRSEMNVSTLELGDSALYLCASSETTSPGTQYFGPGTRLLVL.

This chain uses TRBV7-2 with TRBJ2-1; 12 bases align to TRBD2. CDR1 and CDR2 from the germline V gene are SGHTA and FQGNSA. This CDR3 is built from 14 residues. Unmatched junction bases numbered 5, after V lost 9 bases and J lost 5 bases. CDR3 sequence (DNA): TGTGCCAGTGACTGGACTAGCGGGAACAATGAGCAGTTCTTC. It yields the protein CASDWTSGNNEQFF.

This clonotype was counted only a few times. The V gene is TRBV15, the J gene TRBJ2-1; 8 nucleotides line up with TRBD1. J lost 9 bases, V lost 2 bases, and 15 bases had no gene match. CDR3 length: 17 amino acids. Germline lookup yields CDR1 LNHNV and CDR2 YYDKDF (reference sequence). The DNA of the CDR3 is TGTGCCACCAGCAGAACAGGACAGGGTATCAGAGACGGTGAGCAGTTCTTC. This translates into CATSRTGQGIRDGEQFF.

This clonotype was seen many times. For the CDR3, the DNA is TGCAGCGTTGGACAGTTCCAAGAGACCCAGTACTTC. Its translation: CSVGQFQETQYF. This chain uses TRBV29-1 with TRBJ2-5; D might be TRBD1 (5 bases). Germline values: CDR1 SQVTM, CDR2 ANQGSEA. The CDR3 is made up of 12 amino acids. Trimming shortened V by 4 bases and J by 1 base, and 7 bases separated the two germline ends.

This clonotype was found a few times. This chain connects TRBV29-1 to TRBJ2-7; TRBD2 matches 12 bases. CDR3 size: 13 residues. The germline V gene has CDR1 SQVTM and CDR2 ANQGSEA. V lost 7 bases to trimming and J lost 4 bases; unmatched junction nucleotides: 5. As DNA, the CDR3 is TGCAGCGGCCGACTAGCGGGGGAGTACGAGCAGTACTTC. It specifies CSGRLAGEYEQYF.

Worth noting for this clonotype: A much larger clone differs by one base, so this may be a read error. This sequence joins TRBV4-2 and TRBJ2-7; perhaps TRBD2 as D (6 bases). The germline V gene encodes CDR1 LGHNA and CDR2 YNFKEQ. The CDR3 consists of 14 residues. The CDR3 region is CARSPGAVGYEQYF. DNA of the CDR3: TGTGCCAGGAGCCCGGGAGCAGTAGGATACGAGCAGTACTTC.

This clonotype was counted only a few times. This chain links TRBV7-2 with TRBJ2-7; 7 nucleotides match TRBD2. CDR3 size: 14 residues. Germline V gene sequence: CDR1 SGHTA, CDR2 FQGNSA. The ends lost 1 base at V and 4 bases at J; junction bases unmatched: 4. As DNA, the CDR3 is TGTGCCAGCAGCTTAGGAGGGACTATGTACGAGCAGTACTTC. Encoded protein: CASSLGGTMYEQYF.

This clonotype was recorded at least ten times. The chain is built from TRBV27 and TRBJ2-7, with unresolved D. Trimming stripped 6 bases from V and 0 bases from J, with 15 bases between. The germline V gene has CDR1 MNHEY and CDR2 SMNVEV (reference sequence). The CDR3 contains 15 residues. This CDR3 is CASSTLDQRSYEQYF. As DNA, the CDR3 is TGTGCCAGCAGCACTCTCGACCAGCGCTCCTACGAGCAGTACTTC.

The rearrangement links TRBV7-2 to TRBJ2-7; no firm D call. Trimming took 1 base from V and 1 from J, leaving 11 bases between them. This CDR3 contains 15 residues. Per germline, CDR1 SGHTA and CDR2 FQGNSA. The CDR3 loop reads CASSLVPQDSYEQYF. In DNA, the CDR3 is TGTGCCAGCAGCTTAGTTCCCCAAGATTCCTACGAGCAGTACTTC.

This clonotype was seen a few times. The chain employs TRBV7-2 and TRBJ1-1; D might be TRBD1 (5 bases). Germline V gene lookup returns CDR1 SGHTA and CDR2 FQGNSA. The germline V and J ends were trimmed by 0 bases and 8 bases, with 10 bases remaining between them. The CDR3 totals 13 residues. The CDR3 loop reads CASSLARQNEAFF. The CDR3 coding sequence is TGTGCCAGCAGCTTAGCTAGACAGAACGAAGCTTTCTTT.

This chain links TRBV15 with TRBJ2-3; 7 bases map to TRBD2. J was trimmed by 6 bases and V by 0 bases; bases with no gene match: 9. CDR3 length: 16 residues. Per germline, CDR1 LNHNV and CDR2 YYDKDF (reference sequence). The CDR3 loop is CATSRDPGRDADTQYF. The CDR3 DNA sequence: TGTGCCACCAGCAGAGATCCGGGGAGGGATGCGGATACGCAGTATTTT. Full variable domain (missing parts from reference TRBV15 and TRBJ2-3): DAMVIQNPRYQVTQFGKPVTLSCSQTLNHNVMYWYQQKSSQAPKLLFHYYDKDFNNEADTPDNFQSRRPNTSFCFLDIRSPGLGDTAMYLCATSRDPGRDADTQYFGPGTRLTVL.

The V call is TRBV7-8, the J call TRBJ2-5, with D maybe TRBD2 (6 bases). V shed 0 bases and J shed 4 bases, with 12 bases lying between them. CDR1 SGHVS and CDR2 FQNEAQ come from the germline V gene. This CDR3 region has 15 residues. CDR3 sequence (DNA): TGTGCCAGCAGCTTAGCACCCGGGAGTTCAGAGACCCAGTACTTC. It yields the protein CASSLAPGSSETQYF.

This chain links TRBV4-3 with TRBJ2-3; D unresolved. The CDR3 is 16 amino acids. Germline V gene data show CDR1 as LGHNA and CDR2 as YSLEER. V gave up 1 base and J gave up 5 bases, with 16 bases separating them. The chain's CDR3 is CASSQGVAATRDTQYF. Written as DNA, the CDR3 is TGCGCCAGCAGCCAAGGTGTGGCAGCGACCAGAGATACGCAGTATTTT.

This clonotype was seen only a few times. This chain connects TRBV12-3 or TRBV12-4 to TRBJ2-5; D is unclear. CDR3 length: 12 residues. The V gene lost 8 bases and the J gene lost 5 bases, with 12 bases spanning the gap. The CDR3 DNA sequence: TGTGCCAGCGCTCTCCAAGTGGAGACCCAGTACTTC. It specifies CASALQVETQYF.

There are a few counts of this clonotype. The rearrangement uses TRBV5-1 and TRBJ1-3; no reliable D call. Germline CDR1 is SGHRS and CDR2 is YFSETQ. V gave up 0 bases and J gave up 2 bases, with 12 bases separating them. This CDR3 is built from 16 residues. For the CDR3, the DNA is TGCGCCAGCAGCTTGGGGGTCGGCGGCACTGGAAACACCATATATTTT. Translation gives CASSLGVGGTGNTIYF. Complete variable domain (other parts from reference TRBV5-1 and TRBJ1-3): KAGVTQTPRYLIKTRGQQVTLSCSPISGHRSVSWYQQTPGQGLQFLFEYFSETQRNKGNFPGRFSGRQFSNSRSEMNVSTLELGDSALYLCASSLGVGGTGNTIYFGEGSWLTVV.

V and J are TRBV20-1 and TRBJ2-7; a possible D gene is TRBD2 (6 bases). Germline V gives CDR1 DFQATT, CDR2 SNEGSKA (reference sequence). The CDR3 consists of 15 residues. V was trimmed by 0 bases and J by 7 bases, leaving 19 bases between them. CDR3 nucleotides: TGCAGTGCTAGAGATCCCGCTAGCGTAAGAGGGGAGCAGTACTTC. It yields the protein CSARDPASVRGEQYF.

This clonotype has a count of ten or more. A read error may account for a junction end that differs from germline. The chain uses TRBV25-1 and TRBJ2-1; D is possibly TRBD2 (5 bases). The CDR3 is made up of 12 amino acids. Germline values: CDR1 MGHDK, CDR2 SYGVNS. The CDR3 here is CASSDTLARSVF. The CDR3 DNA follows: TGTGCCAGCAGTGACACTCTAGCAAGGAGTGTCTTC.

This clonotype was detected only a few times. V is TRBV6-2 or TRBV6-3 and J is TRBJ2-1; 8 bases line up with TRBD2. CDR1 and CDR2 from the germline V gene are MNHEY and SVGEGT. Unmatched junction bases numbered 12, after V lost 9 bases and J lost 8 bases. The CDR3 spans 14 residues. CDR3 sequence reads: CASSGGPLRDEQFF. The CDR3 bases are TGTGCCAGTTCGGGGGGGCCGCTTCGCGATGAGCAGTTCTTC.

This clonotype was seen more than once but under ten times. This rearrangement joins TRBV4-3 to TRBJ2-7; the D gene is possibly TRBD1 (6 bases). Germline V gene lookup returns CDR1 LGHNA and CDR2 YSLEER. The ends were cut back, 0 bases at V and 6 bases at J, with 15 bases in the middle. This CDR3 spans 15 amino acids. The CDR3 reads CASSQDTVGGREQYF. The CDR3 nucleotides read TGCGCCAGCAGCCAAGATACCGTAGGGGGTCGCGAGCAGTACTTC.

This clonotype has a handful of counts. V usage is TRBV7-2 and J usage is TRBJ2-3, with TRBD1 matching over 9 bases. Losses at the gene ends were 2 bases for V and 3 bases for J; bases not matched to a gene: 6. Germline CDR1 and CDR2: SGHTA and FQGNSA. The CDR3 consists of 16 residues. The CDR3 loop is CASSLTGTGWTDTQYF. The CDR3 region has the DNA TGTGCCAGCAGCTTAACCGGGACAGGGTGGACAGATACGCAGTATTTT.

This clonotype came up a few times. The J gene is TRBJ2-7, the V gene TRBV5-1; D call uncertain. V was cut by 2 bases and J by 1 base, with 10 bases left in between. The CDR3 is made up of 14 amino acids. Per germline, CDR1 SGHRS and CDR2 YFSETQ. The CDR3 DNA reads TGCGCCAGCAGCTTCGCGCCGCATTCCTACGAGCAGTACTTC. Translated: CASSFAPHSYEQYF. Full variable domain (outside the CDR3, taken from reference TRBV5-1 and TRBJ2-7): KAGVTQTPRYLIKTRGQQVTLSCSPISGHRSVSWYQQTPGQGLQFLFEYFSETQRNKGNFPGRFSGRQFSNSRSEMNVSTLELGDSALYLCASSFAPHSYEQYFGPGTRLTVT.

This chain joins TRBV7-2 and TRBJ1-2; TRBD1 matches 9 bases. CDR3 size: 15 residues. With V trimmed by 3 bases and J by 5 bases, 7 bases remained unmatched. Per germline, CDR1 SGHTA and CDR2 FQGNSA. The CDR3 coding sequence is TGTGCCAGCAGCTTGCGGACAGGGGTGGGGTATGGCTACACCTTC. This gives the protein CASSLRTGVGYGYTF.

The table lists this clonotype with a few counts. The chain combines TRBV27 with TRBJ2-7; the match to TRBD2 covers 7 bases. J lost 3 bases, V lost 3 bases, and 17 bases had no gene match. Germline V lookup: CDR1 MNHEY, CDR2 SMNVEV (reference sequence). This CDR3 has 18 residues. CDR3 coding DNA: TGTGCCAGCAGTTTGTGGGGGAAAGGACTAGGCTCGAGCTACGAGCAGTACTTC. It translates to CASSLWGKGLGSSYEQYF.

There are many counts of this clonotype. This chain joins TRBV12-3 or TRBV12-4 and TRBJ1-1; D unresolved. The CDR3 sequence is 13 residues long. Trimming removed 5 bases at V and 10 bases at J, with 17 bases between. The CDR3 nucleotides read TGTGCCAGCAGTGTGGGCCGAGGGCCGAGAGCTTTCTTT. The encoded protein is CASSVGRGPRAFF.

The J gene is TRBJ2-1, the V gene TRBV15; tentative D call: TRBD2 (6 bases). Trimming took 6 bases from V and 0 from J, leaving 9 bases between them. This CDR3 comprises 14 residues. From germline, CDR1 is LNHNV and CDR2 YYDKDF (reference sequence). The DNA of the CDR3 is TGTGCCACCAGGAGGCGGGACTCCTACAATGAGCAGTTCTTC. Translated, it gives CATRRRDSYNEQFF.

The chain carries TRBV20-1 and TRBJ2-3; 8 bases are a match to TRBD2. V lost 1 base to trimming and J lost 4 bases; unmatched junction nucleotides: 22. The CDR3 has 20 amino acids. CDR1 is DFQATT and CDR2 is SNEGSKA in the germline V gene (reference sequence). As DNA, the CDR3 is TGCAGTGCTAGAGGGGGGATTAGCGGGACGGACAGCGAACCGGCAGATACGCAGTATTTT. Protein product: CSARGGISGTDSEPADTQYF.

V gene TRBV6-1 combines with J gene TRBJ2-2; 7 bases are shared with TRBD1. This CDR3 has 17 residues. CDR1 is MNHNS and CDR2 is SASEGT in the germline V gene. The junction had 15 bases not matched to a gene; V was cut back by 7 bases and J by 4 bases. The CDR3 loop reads CASIRNRGVPGTGELFF. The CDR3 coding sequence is TGTGCCAGCATTCGTAACAGGGGAGTGCCGGGCACCGGGGAGCTGTTTTTT.

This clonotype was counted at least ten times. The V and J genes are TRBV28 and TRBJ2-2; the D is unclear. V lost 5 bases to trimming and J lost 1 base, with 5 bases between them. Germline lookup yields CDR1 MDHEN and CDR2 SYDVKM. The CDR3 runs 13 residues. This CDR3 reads CASSLQNTGELFF. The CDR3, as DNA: TGTGCCAGCAGTCTACAGAACACCGGGGAGCTGTTTTTT.

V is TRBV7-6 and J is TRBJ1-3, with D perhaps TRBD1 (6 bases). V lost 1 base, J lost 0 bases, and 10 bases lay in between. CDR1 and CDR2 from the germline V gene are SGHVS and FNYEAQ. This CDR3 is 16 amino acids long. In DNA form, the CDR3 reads TGTGCCAGCAGCTTAGTAACAGGGTACTCTGGAAACACCATATATTTT. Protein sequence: CASSLVTGYSGNTIYF.